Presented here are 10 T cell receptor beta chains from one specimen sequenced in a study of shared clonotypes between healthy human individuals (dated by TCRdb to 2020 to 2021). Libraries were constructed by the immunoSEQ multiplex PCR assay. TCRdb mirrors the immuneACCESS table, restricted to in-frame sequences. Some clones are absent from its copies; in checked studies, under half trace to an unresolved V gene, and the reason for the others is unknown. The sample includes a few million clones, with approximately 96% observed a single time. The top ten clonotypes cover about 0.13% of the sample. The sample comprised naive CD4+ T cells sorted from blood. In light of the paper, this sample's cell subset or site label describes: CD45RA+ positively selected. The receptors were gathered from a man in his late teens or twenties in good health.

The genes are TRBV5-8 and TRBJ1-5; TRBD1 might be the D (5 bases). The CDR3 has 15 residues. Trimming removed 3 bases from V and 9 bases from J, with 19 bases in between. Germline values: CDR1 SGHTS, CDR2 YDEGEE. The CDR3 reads CASSSGTTGLVPQHF. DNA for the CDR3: TGTGCCAGCAGCTCCGGGACGACCGGTTTAGTGCCCCAGCATTTT.

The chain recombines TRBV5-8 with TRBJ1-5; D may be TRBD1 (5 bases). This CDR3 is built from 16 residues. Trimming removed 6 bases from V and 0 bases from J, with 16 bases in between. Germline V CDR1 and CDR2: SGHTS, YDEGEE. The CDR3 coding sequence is TGTGCCAGCACCCTTGGGCGGGGGGATAGCAATCAGCCCCAGCATTTT. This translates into CASTLGRGDSNQPQHF.

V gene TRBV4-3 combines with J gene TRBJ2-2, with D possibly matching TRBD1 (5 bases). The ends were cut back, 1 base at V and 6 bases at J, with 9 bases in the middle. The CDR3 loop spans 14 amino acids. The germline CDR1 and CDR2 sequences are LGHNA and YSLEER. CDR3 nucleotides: TGCGCCAGCAGCCAAGGGTCAGGGTCCGGGGAGCTGTTTTTT. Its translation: CASSQGSGSGELFF.

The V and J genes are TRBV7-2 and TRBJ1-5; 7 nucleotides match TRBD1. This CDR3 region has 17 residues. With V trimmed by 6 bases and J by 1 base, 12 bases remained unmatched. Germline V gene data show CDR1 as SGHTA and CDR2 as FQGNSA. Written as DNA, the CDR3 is TGTGCCAGCAGTTACACTGTGACAGGGTTGAGCAATCAGCCCCAGCATTTT. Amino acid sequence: CASSYTVTGLSNQPQHF.

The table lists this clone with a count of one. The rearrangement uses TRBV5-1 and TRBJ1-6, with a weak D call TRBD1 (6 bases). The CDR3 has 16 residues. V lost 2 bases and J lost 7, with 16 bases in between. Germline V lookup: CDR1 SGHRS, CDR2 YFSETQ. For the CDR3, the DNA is TGCGCCAGCAGCTTCGGTCCACGGACAGAGAATTCACCCCTCCACTTT. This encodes CASSFGPRTENSPLHF.

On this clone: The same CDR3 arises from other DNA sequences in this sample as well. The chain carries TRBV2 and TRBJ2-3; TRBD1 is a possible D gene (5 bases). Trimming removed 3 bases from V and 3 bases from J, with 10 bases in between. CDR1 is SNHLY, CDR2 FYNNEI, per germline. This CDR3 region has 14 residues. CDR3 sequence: CASSEQGSTDTQYF. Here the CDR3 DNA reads TGTGCCAGCAGTGAGCAGGGAAGTACAGATACGCAGTATTTT.

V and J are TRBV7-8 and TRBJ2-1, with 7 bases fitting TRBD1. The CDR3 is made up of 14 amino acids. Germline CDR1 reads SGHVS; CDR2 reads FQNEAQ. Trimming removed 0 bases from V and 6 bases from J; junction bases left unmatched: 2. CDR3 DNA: TGTGCCAGCAGCTTAGCCGACAGGGCCAATGAGCAGTTCTTC. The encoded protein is CASSLADRANEQFF.

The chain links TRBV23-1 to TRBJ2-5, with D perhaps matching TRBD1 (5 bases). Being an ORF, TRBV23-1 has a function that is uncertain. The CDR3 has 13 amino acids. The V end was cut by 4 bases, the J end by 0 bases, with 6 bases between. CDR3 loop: CASSPTDQETQYF. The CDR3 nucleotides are TGCGCCAGCAGTCCGACAGACCAAGAGACCCAGTACTTC.

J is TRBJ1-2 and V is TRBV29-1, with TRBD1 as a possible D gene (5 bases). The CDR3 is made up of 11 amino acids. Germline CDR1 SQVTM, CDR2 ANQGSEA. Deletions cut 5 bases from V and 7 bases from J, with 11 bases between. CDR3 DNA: TGCAGCGTTTCCAGGGTTGGTGGCTACACCTTC. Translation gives CSVSRVGGYTF. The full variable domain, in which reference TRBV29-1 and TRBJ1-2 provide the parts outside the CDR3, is SAVISQKPSRDICQRGTSLTIQCQVDSQVTMMFWYRQQPGQSLTLIATANQGSEATYESGFVIDKFPISRPNLTFSTLTVSNMSPEDSSIYLCSVSRVGGYTFGSGTRLTVV.

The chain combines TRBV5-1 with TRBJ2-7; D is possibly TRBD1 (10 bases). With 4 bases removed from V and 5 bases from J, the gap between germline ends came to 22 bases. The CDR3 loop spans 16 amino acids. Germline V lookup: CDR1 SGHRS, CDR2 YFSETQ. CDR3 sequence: CASSPLAGQGFDEQYF. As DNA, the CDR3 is TGCGCCAGCAGCCCCCTAGCGGGACAGGGGTTCGACGAGCAGTACTTC.